This record looks at one T cell receptor beta chain sequence and its context. Antigen unknown. There are 16 residues in the CDR3. V lost 6 bases and J 0 bases, leaving 17 bases between the germline ends. The germline V gene encodes CDR1 MNHEY and CDR2 SVGEGT. This sample is part of a study of T cell responses to AZD1222 COVID-19 vaccine. General observations from the study: Possibly, clonal diversity was underestimated; donors were largely white British and included more females.

TCRdb's table, derived via immunoSEQ multiplex PCR, lists solely in-frame clones and lacks some. Among about 94,000 clones listed, about 90% were seen once. Sequences were derived from peripheral blood, sampled on day 0 of AZD1222 vaccination. The sequence was collected from an adult in good health. The J gene is TRBJ1-2, the V gene TRBV6-2 or TRBV6-3, with D uncertain. CDR3 residues: CASSQSRHLANYGYTF. For the CDR3, the DNA is TGTGCCAGCAGCCAAAGTAGACACCTAGCTAACTATGGCTACACCTTC.